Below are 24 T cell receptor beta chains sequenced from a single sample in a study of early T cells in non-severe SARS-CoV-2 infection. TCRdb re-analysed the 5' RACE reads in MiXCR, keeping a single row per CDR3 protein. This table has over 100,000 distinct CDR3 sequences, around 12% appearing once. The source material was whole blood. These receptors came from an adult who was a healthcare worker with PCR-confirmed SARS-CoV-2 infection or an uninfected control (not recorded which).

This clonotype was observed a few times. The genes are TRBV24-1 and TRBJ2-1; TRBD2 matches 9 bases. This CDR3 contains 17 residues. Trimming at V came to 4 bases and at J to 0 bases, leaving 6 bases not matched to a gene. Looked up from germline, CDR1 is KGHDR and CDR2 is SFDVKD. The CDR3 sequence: CATSDNSAGGSYNEQFF. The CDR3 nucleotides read TGTGCCACCAGTGACAATTCAGCGGGAGGCTCCTACAATGAGCAGTTCTTC.

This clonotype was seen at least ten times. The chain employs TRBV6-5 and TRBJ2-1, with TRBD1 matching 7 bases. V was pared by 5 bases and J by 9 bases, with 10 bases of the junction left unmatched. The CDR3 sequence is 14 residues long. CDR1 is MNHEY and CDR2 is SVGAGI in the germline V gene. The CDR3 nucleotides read TGTGCCAGCAGTCCACAGGGGAACGGCGTTGAGCAGTTCTTC. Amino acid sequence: CASSPQGNGVEQFF.

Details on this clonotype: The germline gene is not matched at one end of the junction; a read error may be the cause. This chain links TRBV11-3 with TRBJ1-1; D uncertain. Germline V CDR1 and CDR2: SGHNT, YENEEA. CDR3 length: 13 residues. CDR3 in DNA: TGTGCCAGCAGCTTCTCGATGAACACTGAAGTTTTCTTT. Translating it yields CASSFSMNTEVFF.

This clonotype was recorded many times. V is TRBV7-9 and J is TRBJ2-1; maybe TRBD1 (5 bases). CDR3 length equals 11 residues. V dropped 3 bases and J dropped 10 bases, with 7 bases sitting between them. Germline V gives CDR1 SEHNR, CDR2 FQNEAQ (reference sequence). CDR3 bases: TGTGCCAGCAGCTTGGCAGGGGAGCAGTTCTTC. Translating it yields CASSLAGEQFF. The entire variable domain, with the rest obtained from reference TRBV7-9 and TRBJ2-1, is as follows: DTGVSQNPRHKITKRGQNVTFRCDPISEHNRLYWYRQTLGQGPEFLTYFQNEAQLEKSRLLSDRFSAERPKGSFSTLEIQRTEQGDSAMYLCASSLAGEQFFGPGTRLTVL.

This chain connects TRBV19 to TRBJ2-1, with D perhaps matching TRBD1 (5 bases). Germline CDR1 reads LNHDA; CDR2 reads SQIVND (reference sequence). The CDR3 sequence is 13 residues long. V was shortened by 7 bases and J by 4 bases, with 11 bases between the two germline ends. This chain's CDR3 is CASKEGVYNEQFF. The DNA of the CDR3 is TGTGCCAGTAAGGAAGGGGTATACAATGAGCAGTTCTTC. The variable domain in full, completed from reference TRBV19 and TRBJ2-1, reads DGGITQSPKYLFRKEGQNVTLSCEQNLNHDAMYWYRQDPGQGLRLIYYSQIVNDFQKGDIAEGYSVSREKKESFPLTVTSAQKNPTAFYLCASKEGVYNEQFFGPGTRLTVL.

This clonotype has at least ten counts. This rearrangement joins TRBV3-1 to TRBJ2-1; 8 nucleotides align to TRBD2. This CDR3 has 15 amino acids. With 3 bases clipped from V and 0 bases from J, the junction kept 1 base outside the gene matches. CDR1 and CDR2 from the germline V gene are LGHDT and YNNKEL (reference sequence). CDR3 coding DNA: TGTGCCAGCAGCCACCTAGCGGGCTCCTACAATGAGCAGTTCTTC. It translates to CASSHLAGSYNEQFF.

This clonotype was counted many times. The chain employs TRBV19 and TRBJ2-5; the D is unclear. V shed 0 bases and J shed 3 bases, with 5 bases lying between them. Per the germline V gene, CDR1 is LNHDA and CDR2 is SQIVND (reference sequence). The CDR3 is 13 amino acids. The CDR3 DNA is TGTGCCAGTAGTATAGATTTCGAAGAGACCCAGTACTTC. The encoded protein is CASSIDFEETQYF.

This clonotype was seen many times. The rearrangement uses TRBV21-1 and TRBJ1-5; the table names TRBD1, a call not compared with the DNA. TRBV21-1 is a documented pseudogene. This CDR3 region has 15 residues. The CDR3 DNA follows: TGTGCCAGCAGTATAGGCAGGGGAGGCAATCAGCCCCAGCATTTT. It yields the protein CASSIGRGGNQPQHF.

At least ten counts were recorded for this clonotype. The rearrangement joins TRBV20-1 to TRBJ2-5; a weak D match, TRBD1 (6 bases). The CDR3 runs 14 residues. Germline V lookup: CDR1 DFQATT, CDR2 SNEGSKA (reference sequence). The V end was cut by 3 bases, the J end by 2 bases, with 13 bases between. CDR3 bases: TGCAGTGCTAGTAATGTGAGGGGGCAAGAGACCCAGTACTTC. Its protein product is CSASNVRGQETQYF.

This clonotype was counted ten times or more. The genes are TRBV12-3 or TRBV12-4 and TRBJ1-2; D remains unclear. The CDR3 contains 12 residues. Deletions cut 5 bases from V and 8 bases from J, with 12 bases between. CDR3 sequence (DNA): TGTGCCAGCAGTCCCGGTCTCAACGGCTACACCTTC. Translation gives CASSPGLNGYTF.

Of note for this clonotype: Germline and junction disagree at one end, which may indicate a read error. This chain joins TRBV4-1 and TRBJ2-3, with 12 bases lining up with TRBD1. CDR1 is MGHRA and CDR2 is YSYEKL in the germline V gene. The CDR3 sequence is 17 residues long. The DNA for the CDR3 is TGCCCCAGCAGCCAAGGCCGGGACAGGGGGCGGTCAGATACGCAGTATTTT. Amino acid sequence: CPSSQGRDRGRSDTQYF.

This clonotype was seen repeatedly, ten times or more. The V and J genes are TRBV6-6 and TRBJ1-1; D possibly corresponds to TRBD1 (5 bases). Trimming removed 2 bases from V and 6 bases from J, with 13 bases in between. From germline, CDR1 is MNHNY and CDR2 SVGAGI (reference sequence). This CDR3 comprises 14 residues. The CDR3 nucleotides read TGTGCCAGCAGTTACCGCGGGGGAGGACCTGAAGCTTTCTTT. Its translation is CASSYRGGGPEAFF.

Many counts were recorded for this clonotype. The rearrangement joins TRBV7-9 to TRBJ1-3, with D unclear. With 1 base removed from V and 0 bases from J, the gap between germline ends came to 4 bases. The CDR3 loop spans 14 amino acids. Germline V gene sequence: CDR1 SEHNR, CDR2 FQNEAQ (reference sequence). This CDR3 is CASSLGLSGNTIYF. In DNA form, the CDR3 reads TGTGCCAGCAGCTTAGGGCTCTCTGGAAACACCATATATTTT.

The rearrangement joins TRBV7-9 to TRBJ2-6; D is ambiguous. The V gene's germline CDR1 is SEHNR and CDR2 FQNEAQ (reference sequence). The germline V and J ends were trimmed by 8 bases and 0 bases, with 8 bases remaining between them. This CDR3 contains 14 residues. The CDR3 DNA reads TGTGCCAGCTTCACGAGCTCTGGGGCCAACGTCCTGACTTTC. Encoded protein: CASFTSSGANVLTF. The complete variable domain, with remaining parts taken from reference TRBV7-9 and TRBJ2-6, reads DTGVSQNPRHKITKRGQNVTFRCDPISEHNRLYWYRQTLGQGPEFLTYFQNEAQLEKSRLLSDRFSAERPKGSFSTLEIQRTEQGDSAMYLCASFTSSGANVLTFGAGSRLTVL.

CDR3 sequence reads: CASSQARDEQYF. Here the CDR3 DNA reads TGTGCCAGCAGCCAAGCCCGGGACGAGCAGTACTTC. The J gene is TRBJ2-7, the V gene TRBV4-2; no reliable D call. V shed 1 base and J shed 5 bases, with 6 bases lying between them. The CDR3 is 12 amino acids. Per germline, CDR1 LGHNA and CDR2 YNFKEQ.

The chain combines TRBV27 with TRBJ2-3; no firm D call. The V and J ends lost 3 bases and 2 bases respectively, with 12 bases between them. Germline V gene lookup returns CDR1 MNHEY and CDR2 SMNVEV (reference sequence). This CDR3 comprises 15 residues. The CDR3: CASSFHSGDTDTQYF. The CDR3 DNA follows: TGTGCCAGCAGTTTTCACAGTGGGGACACAGATACGCAGTATTTT.

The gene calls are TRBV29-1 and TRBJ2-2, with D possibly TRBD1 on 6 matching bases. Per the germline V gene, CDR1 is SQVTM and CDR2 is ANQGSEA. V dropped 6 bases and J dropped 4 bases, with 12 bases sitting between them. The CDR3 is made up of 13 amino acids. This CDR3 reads CSVDTGFTGELFF. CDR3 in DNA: TGCAGCGTGGACACAGGGTTCACCGGGGAGCTGTTTTTT.

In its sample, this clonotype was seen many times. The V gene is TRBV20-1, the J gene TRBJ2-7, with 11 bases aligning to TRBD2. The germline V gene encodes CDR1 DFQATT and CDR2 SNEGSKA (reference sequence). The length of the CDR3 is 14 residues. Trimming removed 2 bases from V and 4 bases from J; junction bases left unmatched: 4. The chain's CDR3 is CSARSGTSGYEQYF. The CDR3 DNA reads TGCAGTGCTAGATCCGGGACTAGCGGATACGAGCAGTACTTC.

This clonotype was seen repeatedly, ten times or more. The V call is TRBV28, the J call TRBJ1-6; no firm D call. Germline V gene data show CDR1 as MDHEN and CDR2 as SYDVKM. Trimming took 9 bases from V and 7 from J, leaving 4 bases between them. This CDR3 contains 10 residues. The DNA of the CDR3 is TGTGCCAGGTGCAATTCACCCCTCCACTTT. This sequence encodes CARCNSPLHF.

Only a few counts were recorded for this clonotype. The CDR3 bases are TGTGCCAGCAGGGGGCCTGTCCCCTCGGGGGAGCAGTACTTC. Amino acids: CASRGPVPSGEQYF. The chain employs TRBV6-2 or TRBV6-3 and TRBJ2-7, with D possibly called TRBD1 or TRBD2 (5 bases each). Germline CDR1 reads MNHEY; CDR2 reads SVGEGT. This CDR3 region has 14 residues. V was trimmed by 6 bases and J by 7 bases, leaving 19 bases between them.

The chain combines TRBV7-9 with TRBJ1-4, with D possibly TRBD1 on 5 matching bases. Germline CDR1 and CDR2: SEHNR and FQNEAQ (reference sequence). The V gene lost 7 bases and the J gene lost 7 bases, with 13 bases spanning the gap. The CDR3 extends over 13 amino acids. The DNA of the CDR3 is TGTGCCAGCAACAGGTTTGAAGGTGAAAAACTGTTTTTT. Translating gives CASNRFEGEKLFF.

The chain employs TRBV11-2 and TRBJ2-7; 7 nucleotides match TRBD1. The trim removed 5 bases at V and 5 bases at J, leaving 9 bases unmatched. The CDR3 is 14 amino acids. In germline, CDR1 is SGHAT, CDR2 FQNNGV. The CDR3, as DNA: TGTGCCAGCAGCCGAACCGACAGGGAACACGAGCAGTACTTC. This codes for CASSRTDREHEQYF.

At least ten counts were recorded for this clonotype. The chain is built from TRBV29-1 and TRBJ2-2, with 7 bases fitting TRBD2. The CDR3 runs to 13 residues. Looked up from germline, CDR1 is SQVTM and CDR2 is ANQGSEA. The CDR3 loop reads CVGGSLNTGELFF. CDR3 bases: TGCGTCGGCGGGAGTTTAAACACCGGGGAGCTGTTTTTT.

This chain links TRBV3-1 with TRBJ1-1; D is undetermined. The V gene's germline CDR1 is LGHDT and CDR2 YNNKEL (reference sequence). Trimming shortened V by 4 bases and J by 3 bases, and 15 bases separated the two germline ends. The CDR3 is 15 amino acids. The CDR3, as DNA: TGTGCCAGCAGCCCCACCGCTGGGTCGGACACTGAAGCTTTCTTT. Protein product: CASSPTAGSDTEAFF.